The 19 T cell receptor beta chains given below trace back to one sample, sequenced in a study of cytomegalovirus exposure and HLA in healthy donors. The PCR employed 60 Vbeta primers together with 13 Jbeta primers. Using immunoSEQ multiplex PCR, the repertoire was profiled, and TCRdb retains in-frame clones only, with some absent. The sample contains some 170,000 clones, 87% of which appear only once. Sequencing was performed on PBMCs. The receptors were gathered from a woman under 40 in good health and CMV-seronegative.

The chain links TRBV2 to TRBJ1-5, with unresolved D. The V end lost 6 bases, the J end lost 0 bases, and 9 bases lay between the germline ends. The CDR3 has 14 residues. Germline-derived CDR1 and CDR2 are SNHLY and FYNNEI. The CDR3 region is CASRFGPSNQPQHF. The CDR3 DNA sequence: TGTGCCAGCAGATTTGGGCCTAGCAATCAGCCCCAGCATTTT.

This chain connects TRBV6-6 to TRBJ2-7; 7 nucleotides line up with TRBD1. Germline V gene lookup returns CDR1 MNHNY and CDR2 SVGAGI (reference sequence). V dropped 7 bases and J dropped 2; count of bases not matched to a gene: 8. The CDR3 has 14 residues. This CDR3 is CASNNRGDTYEQYF. DNA of the CDR3: TGTGCCAGCAATAACAGGGGTGACACCTACGAGCAGTACTTC.

The chain uses TRBV4-3 and TRBJ2-7, with D maybe TRBD2 (6 bases). Between the trimmed V and J ends, which lost 4 bases and 10 bases, there was a span of 23 bases. CDR3 length: 15 amino acids. Germline V gene lookup returns CDR1 LGHNA and CDR2 YSLEER. DNA of the CDR3: TGCGCCAGCAGCCGGGGGGTAGGGGCCTCGGAGGAACAGTACTTC. Its protein product is CASSRGVGASEEQYF.

J is TRBJ2-2 and V is TRBV25-1; D possibly corresponds to TRBD1 (6 bases). CDR1 is MGHDK, CDR2 SYGVNS, per germline. The length of the CDR3 is 14 residues. Trimming pared 7 bases from V and 6 bases from J, leaving 15 bases between. Here the CDR3 DNA reads TGTGCCAGCACCAAAGTACAGGGTTCCGGGGAGCTGTTTTTT. This codes for CASTKVQGSGELFF.

This clone was picked up a small number of times. The rearrangement uses TRBV2 and TRBJ2-2; TRBD2 agrees at 9 bases. Germline V gene data show CDR1 as SNHLY and CDR2 as FYNNEI. The length of the CDR3 is 15 residues. Trimming at V came to 3 bases and at J to 6 bases, leaving 5 bases not matched to a gene. CDR3: CASSDPSGTAGELFF. CDR3 DNA: TGTGCCAGCAGTGACCCTAGCGGGACAGCCGGGGAGCTGTTTTTT.

The chain carries TRBV7-8 and TRBJ2-1; 9 positions match TRBD2. This CDR3 is built from 15 residues. Germline assignment: CDR1 SGHVS and CDR2 FQNEAQ. The J segment lost 7 bases and the V segment lost 1 base, leaving 5 bases of the junction unmatched. The CDR3 loop reads CASSLVLAGTNEQFF. CDR3 in DNA: TGTGCCAGCAGCTTAGTCCTAGCGGGAACGAATGAGCAGTTCTTC.

DNA of the CDR3: TGTGCCAGTACTGCACAGGGATATCAGCCCCAGCATTTT. Translated, it gives CASTAQGYQPQHF. The genes are TRBV19 and TRBJ1-5; TRBD1 is a possible D gene (6 bases). The CDR3 length is 13 residues. Germline CDR1 and CDR2: LNHDA and SQIVND (reference sequence). V was pared by 7 bases and J by 5 bases, with 12 bases between.

This rearrangement joins TRBV19 to TRBJ2-7, with 7 nucleotides matching TRBD1. Germline V gene lookup returns CDR1 LNHDA and CDR2 SQIVND (reference sequence). This CDR3 comprises 16 residues. V trimming: 5 bases; J trimming: 1 base; junction bases outside the gene matches: 11. The chain's CDR3 is CASSPQGFPQSYEQYF. The CDR3 region has the DNA TGTGCCAGTAGTCCACAGGGGTTCCCTCAATCCTACGAGCAGTACTTC.

This clone is a singleton in its sample. The CDR3: CASSYGGGGNQPQHF. For the CDR3, the DNA is TGTGCCAGCAGTTACGGGGGAGGCGGCAATCAGCCCCAGCATTTT. The rearrangement joins TRBV6-5 to TRBJ1-5; the D gene is possibly TRBD1 (5 bases). The CDR3 has 15 amino acids. In germline, CDR1 is MNHEY, CDR2 SVGAGI. The V end lost 2 bases, the J end lost 2 bases, and 10 bases lay between the germline ends.

This chain links TRBV18 with TRBJ1-1; 7 positions agree with TRBD1. V was pared by 4 bases and J by 3 bases, with 5 bases of the junction left unmatched. The CDR3 is made up of 14 amino acids. Germline assignment: CDR1 KGHSH and CDR2 LQKENI. For the CDR3, the DNA is TGTGCCAGCTCACTTAGAGGACAGGACACTGAAGCTTTCTTT. It translates to CASSLRGQDTEAFF. Using reference TRBV18 and TRBJ1-1 for the parts outside the CDR3, the full variable domain is NAGVMQNPRHLVRRRGQEARLRCSPMKGHSHVYWYRQLPEEGLKFMVYLQKENIIDESGMPKERFSAEFPKEGPSILRIQQVVRGDSAAYFCASSLRGQDTEAFFGQGTRLTVV.

The table lists this clone with a few counts. The chain has TRBV5-4 and TRBJ1-1; no reliable D call. CDR1 and CDR2 from the germline V gene are SGHNT and YYREEE (reference sequence). Trimming removed 6 bases from V and 7 bases from J, with 19 bases in between. This CDR3 contains 14 residues. The DNA for the CDR3 is TGTGCCAGCATCCCAAGCGGGCTATCGAATGAAGCTTTCTTT. It translates to CASIPSGLSNEAFF.

The genes are TRBV28 and TRBJ2-5; TRBD1 agrees at 7 bases. Per the germline V gene, CDR1 is MDHEN and CDR2 is SYDVKM. The CDR3 is 13 amino acids. With V trimmed by 6 bases and J by 5 bases, 6 bases remained unmatched. CDR3: CASRPTGRETQYF. The CDR3 region has the DNA TGTGCCAGCAGACCGACAGGGCGTGAGACCCAGTACTTC.

The gene calls are TRBV4-1 and TRBJ2-1; 12 positions agree with TRBD2. CDR3 length equals 18 residues. The germline gives CDR1 MGHRA, CDR2 YSYEKL. Trimming cost V 1 base and J 6 bases; bases outside gene matches: 10. Written as DNA, the CDR3 is TGCGCCAGCAGCCAAGGTAGCCTAGCGGGGGGGCAGGGCAATGAGCAGTTCTTC. Its translation: CASSQGSLAGGQGNEQFF.

The genes are TRBV5-1 and TRBJ1-1; 11 nucleotides line up with TRBD1. With V trimmed by 0 bases and J by 4 bases, 2 bases remained unmatched. The CDR3 has 15 residues. Per germline, CDR1 SGHRS and CDR2 YFSETQ. CDR3 coding DNA: TGCGCCAGCAGCTTGGATGGGACAGGGGGCACTGAAGCTTTCTTT. It encodes CASSLDGTGGTEAFF.

This clone was picked up a small number of times. The junction does not match germline at one end; this may be a read error. The chain recombines TRBV6-1 with TRBJ2-7; D might be TRBD1 (6 bases). CDR3 length: 12 residues. The germline V gene encodes CDR1 MNHNS and CDR2 SASEGT. CDR3 nucleotides: TGTGCCAGCAGACAGGGACCCAGGGAGATCGGCTTC. This encodes CASRQGPREIGF.

V is TRBV6-5 and J is TRBJ1-6; the match to TRBD1 covers 7 bases. CDR3 length: 14 residues. V trimming: 2 bases; J trimming: 8 bases; junction bases outside the gene matches: 3. In germline, CDR1 is MNHEY, CDR2 SVGAGI. CDR3 nucleotides: TGTGCCAGCAGTTACCTCCAGGGGGATTCACCCCTCCACTTT. It encodes CASSYLQGDSPLHF.

The chain couples TRBV28 to TRBJ1-1; 7 nucleotides agree with TRBD1. Germline assignment: CDR1 MDHEN and CDR2 SYDVKM. The ends lost 4 bases at V and 2 bases at J; junction bases unmatched: 4. This CDR3 comprises 14 residues. CDR3 residues: CASSSWTGNTEAFF. DNA of the CDR3: TGTGCCAGCAGTTCCTGGACAGGTAACACTGAAGCTTTCTTT.

The chain uses TRBV7-2 and TRBJ2-3, with a tentative D call TRBD1 (5 bases). The germline V gene encodes CDR1 SGHTA and CDR2 FQGNSA. This CDR3 spans 14 amino acids. The germline V and J ends were trimmed by 3 bases and 2 bases, with 9 bases remaining between them. CDR3 DNA: TGTGCCAGCAGCTTTCGACAGAACACAGATACGCAGTATTTT. As protein: CASSFRQNTDTQYF.

V usage is TRBV19 and J usage is TRBJ1-1, with D maybe TRBD1 (6 bases). This CDR3 region has 13 residues. The V and J ends lost 9 bases and 4 bases respectively, with 15 bases between them. The germline V gene has CDR1 LNHDA and CDR2 SQIVND (reference sequence). CDR3 bases: TGTGCCAGCGTCAGGGGTTGGGGCACTGAAGCTTTCTTT. This codes for CASVRGWGTEAFF. Looking up the rest from reference TRBV19 and TRBJ1-1 gives the full variable domain: DGGITQSPKYLFRKEGQNVTLSCEQNLNHDAMYWYRQDPGQGLRLIYYSQIVNDFQKGDIAEGYSVSREKKESFPLTVTSAQKNPTAFYLCASVRGWGTEAFFGQGTRLTVV.